These 17 T cell receptor beta chains originate from one sample sequenced in a study of T-cell reconstitution after alpha-beta-depleted transplantation in children. Library preparation (for TCRbeta) was performed with unique molecular identifiers. TCRdb re-called the PCR reads through MiXCR, storing one row per CDR3 protein. The sample has 750,000 to 950,000 distinct CDR3 sequences; around 17% are singletons. Sequencing was performed on PBMCs, mostly from graft donor cells, taken 360 days after TCRalphabeta/CD19-depleted stem cell transplant. The receptors were sampled from a male patient aged 10-17 years who had a stem cell transplant for acute lymphoblastic leukemia, so the T cells may come from the graft donor.

This clonotype turned up a few times. The chain uses TRBV10-3 and TRBJ1-2; D might be TRBD1 (6 bases). CDR3 length: 14 residues. V lost 5 bases and J 3 bases, leaving 13 bases between the germline ends. Germline CDR1 reads ENHRY; CDR2 reads SYGVKD. CDR3: CAISPGDRDYGYTF. The DNA of the CDR3 is TGTGCCATCAGTCCAGGGGATCGGGACTATGGCTACACCTTC.

This clonotype was observed a handful of times. V gene TRBV7-9 combines with J gene TRBJ2-3, with TRBD1 identical over 9 bases. Germline-derived CDR1 and CDR2 are SEHNR and FQNEAQ (reference sequence). This CDR3 region has 14 residues. Unmatched junction bases numbered 3, after V lost 7 bases and J lost 1 base. The CDR3 here is CASKQGAGTDTQYF. For the CDR3, the DNA is TGTGCCAGCAAACAGGGGGCTGGCACAGATACGCAGTATTTT.

The V gene is TRBV7-6, the J gene TRBJ2-7; 11 bases map to TRBD2. Germline V gene sequence: CDR1 SGHVS, CDR2 FNYEAQ. The junction had 7 bases not matched to a gene; V was cut back by 5 bases and J by 4 bases. The CDR3 sequence is 15 residues long. CDR3 loop: CASSVTSGTAYEQYF. CDR3 sequence (DNA): TGTGCCAGCAGCGTGACTAGCGGGACGGCTTACGAGCAGTACTTC.

Many counts were recorded for this clonotype. This sequence joins TRBV7-2 and TRBJ2-1; D gene ambiguous. V dropped 8 bases and J dropped 4 bases, with 6 bases sitting between them. Germline values: CDR1 SGHTA, CDR2 FQGNSA. The CDR3 spans 11 residues. The chain's CDR3 is CASETYNEQFF. The CDR3 DNA reads as TGTGCCAGCGAAACTTACAATGAGCAGTTCTTC.

The J gene is TRBJ2-7, the V gene TRBV20-1; 9 nucleotides line up with TRBD2. Germline assignment: CDR1 DFQATT and CDR2 SNEGSKA (reference sequence). The V segment lost 2 bases and the J segment 3 bases; nucleotides outside the gene matches: 11. This CDR3 region has 16 residues. CDR3 coding DNA: TGCAGTGCTAGATTATATCTAGCGGGGAGATACTACGAGCAGTACTTC. Residues: CSARLYLAGRYYEQYF.

There are a few counts of this clonotype. The rearrangement joins TRBV5-1 to TRBJ2-7, with D perhaps matching TRBD1 (6 bases). CDR3 size: 16 residues. Germline CDR1 SGHRS, CDR2 YFSETQ. V lost 3 bases and J lost 5, with 21 bases in between. The CDR3 loop is CASSSTPGEFPNEQYF. CDR3 sequence (DNA): TGCGCCAGCAGCTCCACACCAGGGGAGTTTCCGAACGAGCAGTACTTC. The whole variable domain, filled in from reference TRBV5-1 and TRBJ2-7, reads KAGVTQTPRYLIKTRGQQVTLSCSPISGHRSVSWYQQTPGQGLQFLFEYFSETQRNKGNFPGRFSGRQFSNSRSEMNVSTLELGDSALYLCASSSTPGEFPNEQYFGPGTRLTVT.

The chain has TRBV4-1 and TRBJ2-1; 7 bases are a match to TRBD1. CDR1 and CDR2 from the germline V gene are MGHRA and YSYEKL. V gave up 3 bases and J gave up 6 bases; unmatched junction bases: 8. The CDR3 runs to 15 residues. The CDR3 nucleotides are TGCGCCAGCAGCCACACCGGGACAGCTTTCAATGAGCAGTTCTTC. Its protein product is CASSHTGTAFNEQFF.

This clonotype turned up a few times. The chain combines TRBV7-3 with TRBJ2-7; 7 bases line up with TRBD1. The CDR3 is 15 amino acids. CDR1 and CDR2 from the germline V gene are SGHTA and FQGTGA. Losses at the gene ends were 6 bases for V and 1 base for J; bases not matched to a gene: 9. The CDR3: CASRPTGVGSYEQYF. CDR3 nucleotides: TGTGCCAGCAGACCCACAGGGGTAGGGTCCTACGAGCAGTACTTC.

This rearrangement joins TRBV19 to TRBJ2-1, with 7 bases lining up with TRBD2. CDR1 is LNHDA, CDR2 SQIVND, per germline (reference sequence). The J segment lost 7 bases and the V segment lost 6 bases, leaving 15 bases of the junction unmatched. The CDR3 has 16 residues. DNA for the CDR3: TGTGCCAGTAGCCTCCAGGGAGGGCCTAGCGGTAATGAGCAGTTCTTC. It translates to CASSLQGGPSGNEQFF.

The sample holds a few counts of this clonotype. The chain employs TRBV6-1 and TRBJ1-5; 9 bases align to TRBD1. Trimming removed 7 bases from V and 3 bases from J; junction bases left unmatched: 7. CDR1 MNHNS and CDR2 SASEGT come from the germline V gene. The CDR3 is made up of 15 amino acids. The chain's CDR3 is CASTRDRVNNQPQHF. CDR3 DNA: TGTGCCAGCACCAGGGACAGGGTTAACAATCAGCCCCAGCATTTT.

This clonotype showed up many times. The chain has TRBV12-3 or TRBV12-4 and TRBJ2-3, with D unresolved. V was cut by 4 bases and J by 10 bases, with 9 bases left in between. The CDR3 consists of 11 residues. The CDR3 DNA follows: TGTGCCAGCAGTTACTCTCGAGCGCAGTATTTT. Translated: CASSYSRAQYF.

The chain employs TRBV20-1 and TRBJ1-2; D not certain. This CDR3 spans 12 amino acids. The germline V and J ends were trimmed by 3 bases and 2 bases, with 7 bases remaining between them. Looked up from germline, CDR1 is DFQATT and CDR2 is SNEGSKA (reference sequence). The CDR3 spells CSASDGNYGYTF. The CDR3 DNA sequence: TGCAGTGCTAGCGACGGGAACTATGGCTACACCTTC.

This chain connects TRBV7-9 to TRBJ1-2; the match to TRBD1 covers 7 bases. The CDR3 is made up of 15 amino acids. Germline trimming cut 5 bases from V and 8 bases from J; bases unmatched to any gene: 14. The germline CDR1 and CDR2 sequences are SEHNR and FQNEAQ (reference sequence). The CDR3: CASSRGGQPLRGYTF. The CDR3 DNA sequence: TGTGCCAGCAGCAGGGGGGGACAGCCACTTAGGGGCTACACCTTC.

The V and J genes are TRBV19 and TRBJ1-2; tentatively, D is TRBD1 (5 bases). V was clipped by 10 bases and J by 8 bases, with 26 bases between them. From germline, CDR1 is LNHDA and CDR2 SQIVND (reference sequence). The length of the CDR3 is 15 residues. The CDR3 DNA follows: TGTGCCACCTCACCAAGGGGCCCGGGCCACATGGGCTACACCTTC. Encoded protein: CATSPRGPGHMGYTF.

The chain couples TRBV4-1 to TRBJ2-7, with TRBD2 identical over 9 bases. CDR1 is MGHRA, CDR2 YSYEKL, per germline. The CDR3 runs to 14 residues. Trimming removed 6 bases from V and 2 bases from J; junction bases left unmatched: 5. CDR3 nucleotides: TGCGCCAGCAGTCCCCGCGGGAGGGCCTACGAGCAGTACTTC. Translation gives CASSPRGRAYEQYF.

There are a few counts of this clonotype. V usage is TRBV7-2 and J usage is TRBJ2-1; TRBD2 agrees at 10 bases. J gave up 6 bases and V 5 bases, and 7 bases lay outside the gene matches. This CDR3 contains 15 residues. Germline V lookup: CDR1 SGHTA, CDR2 FQGNSA. This CDR3 reads CASSVLAGLGNEQFF. DNA for the CDR3: TGTGCCAGCAGCGTACTAGCGGGATTAGGCAATGAGCAGTTCTTC. Based on the CDR3 plus reference TRBV7-2 and TRBJ2-1, the full variable domain is GAGVSQSPSNKVTEKGKDVELRCDPISGHTALYWYRQSLGQGLEFLIYFQGNSAPDKSGLPSDRFSAERTGGSVSTLTIQRTQQEDSAVYLCASSVLAGLGNEQFFGPGTRLTVL.

The rearrangement links TRBV27 to TRBJ2-1; tentative D call: TRBD2 (6 bases). CDR3 length: 14 amino acids. Germline V CDR1 and CDR2: MNHEY, SMNVEV (reference sequence). Deletions cut 2 bases from V and 6 bases from J, with 11 bases between. CDR3 residues: CASSLLLAFNEQFF. The CDR3 bases are TGTGCCAGCAGTTTACTACTAGCCTTCAATGAGCAGTTCTTC.